The clone carrying this T cell receptor beta chain was observed many times. The antigen is not known. This specimen belongs to a study of T-cell reconstitution after alpha-beta-depleted transplantation in children. A TCRbeta library incorporating unique molecular identifiers was prepared. One entry per CDR3 protein results from TCRdb running MiXCR on the PCR reads. The profile covers approximately 490,000 distinct CDR3 sequences, with 10% to 13% appearing a single time and around 2% taken by the ten largest. Trimming left V 4 bases short and J 2 bases short, with 10 bases between. The CDR3 loop spans 14 amino acids. Germline CDR1 reads LGHNA; CDR2 reads YSLEER. Study outcomes and limitations: Certain patients had high TCRbeta diversity at day 60, and it came from recipient T cells and thymic progenitors that survived.

Sequencing was performed on PBMCs, taken before TCRalphabeta/CD19-depleted stem cell transplant. The rearrangement uses TRBV4-3 and TRBJ2-3, with a weak D call TRBD1 (5 bases). This receptor was identified in a child aged 2 to 10 with inherited bone marrow failure, due to receive a stem cell transplant. Here the CDR3 reads CASSRGQVTDTQYF. The CDR3 DNA reads TGCGCCAGCAGCCGAGGACAAGTCACAGATACGCAGTATTTT.